This TCR beta chain was documented in a study of T-cell reconstitution after alpha-beta-depleted transplantation in children (dated by TCRdb to 2016 to 2017). General notes on the study: Using TCR repertoire profiling, the study followed T-cell immune reconstitution in a quantitative way in children after TCRalphabeta/CD19-depleted allogeneic hematopoietic cell transplantation.

This clonotype was detected ten times or more. Its antigen remains unidentified. No much larger clonotype is one base removed from it; base qualities were not supplied. Receptors were amplified or captured by PCR. TCRdb names Illumina HiSeq 2500 as the instrument used. TCR library preparation used molecular barcoding, with unique molecular identifiers applied to normalize quantification of the TCRbeta repertoire. The public reads were reprocessed in TCRdb via fastp at Q25 and MiXCR, keeping in-frame beta chains. Rows are combined by CDR3 protein, so each entry shows the most common genes and DNA. This sample comprises 150,000 to 250,000 distinct CDR3 sequences, 13% to 15% of them detected only once. The top ten hold 13% of the sample. Reading the germline V gene gives CDR1 SNHLY and CDR2 FYNNEI. The CDR3 covers 14 residues, taking in both the cysteine and the phenylalanine. Only the CDR3 part of the read is kept: 42 bases, read in frame from the first base. V trim: 6 bases; J trim: 2 bases; unmatched bases: 6.

The sequence links TRBV2 to TRBJ1-1; TRBD1 aligns with 7 central bases. The receptor was isolated from a human donor who donated a stem cell graft to a child with acute lymphoblastic leukemia. The sample here was PBMCs from the stem cell graft donor, taken from the stem cell graft. The CDR3 protein is CASRGDRENTEAFF. The bases are TGTGCCAGCAGGGGAGACAGGGAAAACACTGAAGCTTTCTTT.